The rows below give T cell receptor beta chains drawn from one sample of a study of T cell responses to AZD1222 COVID-19 vaccine. TCRdb's copy holds only in-frame clones and misses some; the assay was immunoSEQ multiplex PCR. Of more than 150,000 clones in the sample, around 88% were seen once. This sample comprised peripheral blood, obtained on day 0 of AZD1222 vaccination. These receptors were obtained from an adult in good health. CDR3s include the opening cysteine and the closing phenylalanine or tryptophan. The size entry is marked missing in some rows and otherwise reads once, few, many or a size class.

TRBJ2-5 | TRBV27 | NA | CASRIRGDLQETQYF
TRBJ2-5 | TRBV7-8 | NA | CASSPWLAGGQETQYF
TRBJ1-1 | TRBV30 | NA | CAWSMGARGSEAFF
TRBJ1-4 | TRBV4-3 | NA | CASSQDLRFAEKLFF
TRBJ2-3 | TRBV5-6 | NA | CASSLVAAYTDTQYF
TRBJ2-3 | TRBV7-3 | NA | CASSSGRGGDTQYF
TRBJ2-7 | TRBV19 | NA | CASSIRADEQYF
TRBJ2-2 | TRBV4-1 | NA | CASSQESGRAGGELFF
TRBJ2-4 | TRBV27 | NA | CASSFSGGATKNIQYF
TRBJ2-3 | TRBV23-1 | NA | CASSQSRVLSIHRTDTQYF
TRBJ2-4 | TRBV18 | NA | CASSLDQGSANIQYF
TRBJ1-5 | TRBV10-3 | NA | CAISESRDGANQPQHF
TRBJ2-3 | TRBV11-1 | NA | CATCGQSTDTQYF
TRBJ1-1 | TRBV28 | NA | CATIDPGRGVNTEAFF
TRBJ1-3 | TRBV10-3 | NA | CAMRGSGNTIYF
TRBJ1-5 | TRBV11-2 | NA | CASSLGGGRQPQHF
TRBJ2-7 | TRBV7-9 | NA | CASSPTPFEAYEQYF
TRBJ2-5 | TRBV15 | NA | CATSRGQGRETQYF
TRBJ2-7 | TRBV5-1 | NA | CASGLAVSSYEQYF
TRBJ1-4 | TRBV18 | NA | CASSPQTGQGFSEKLFF
TRBJ2-7 | TRBV27 | NA | CASSIRGYEQYF
TRBJ1-2 | TRBV28 | NA | CASRQDLNYGYTF
TRBJ2-1 | TRBV7-2 | NA | CASSYDQGYNEQFF
TRBJ2-1 | TRBV2 | NA | CASSERGRAEQFF
TRBJ1-3 | TRBV18 | NA | CASSAGGPSSGNTIYF
TRBJ2-7 | TRBV5-1 | few | CASSLDSGRAGEQYF
TRBJ2-6 | TRBV19 | NA | CASILSGANVLTF
TRBJ1-1 | TRBV6-5 | NA | CASSYSGSPPEAFF
TRBJ2-5 | TRBV7-9 | NA | CASSLGTSGGQETQYF
TRBJ2-1 | TRBV12-5 | NA | CASGLRERNEQFF
TRBJ2-7 | TRBV28 | NA | CASSWGGNRDEQYF
TRBJ1-1 | TRBV28 | once | CASSPRGTSGEAFF
TRBJ1-1 | TRBV6-6 | NA | CASSPTYRGALMNTEAFF
TRBJ2-5 | TRBV24-1 | NA | CATSDRGEETQYF
TRBJ1-3 | TRBV27 | NA | CASSLWWGNTIYF
TRBJ1-2 | TRBV9 | NA | CASSSQGVGGYTF
TRBJ2-7 | TRBV5-1 | NA | CASSPGRGTYEQYF
TRBJ1-5 | TRBV7-9 | NA | CASSLGGQGYQPQHF
TRBJ2-2 | TRBV14 | NA | CASSQDFGRPAGELFF
TRBJ1-6 | TRBV5-6 | NA | CASSLGNNSPLHF
TRBJ1-1 | TRBV5-1 | few | CASSFVGGPNTEAFF
TRBJ1-3 | TRBV7-8 | NA | CASSLIWDRASGNTIYF
TRBJ2-1 | TRBV5-1 | NA | CASSLGGGGRVDEQFF
TRBJ2-2 | TRBV7-2 | NA | CASSLTPLAGVNGELFF
TRBJ2-7 | TRBV4-1 | NA | CASSQGDGALEQYF
TRBJ2-5 | TRBV11-2 | once | CASSSGRAGTQYF
TRBJ2-7 | TRBV28 | NA | CASSLGQNSEQYF
TRBJ1-3 | TRBV6-5 | NA | CASSYGGSGNTIYF
TRBJ2-3 | TRBV10-2 | NA | CASSLEADTQYF
TRBJ1-5 | TRBV28 | NA | CASTTIQGNNQPQHF
TRBJ2-1 | TRBV3-1/TRBV3-2 | NA | CASSTTPFSGNNEQFF
TRBJ1-6 | TRBV7-9 | NA | CASSYQGKSPLHF
TRBJ2-7 | TRBV4-1 | NA | CASSQDGRGGASYEQYF